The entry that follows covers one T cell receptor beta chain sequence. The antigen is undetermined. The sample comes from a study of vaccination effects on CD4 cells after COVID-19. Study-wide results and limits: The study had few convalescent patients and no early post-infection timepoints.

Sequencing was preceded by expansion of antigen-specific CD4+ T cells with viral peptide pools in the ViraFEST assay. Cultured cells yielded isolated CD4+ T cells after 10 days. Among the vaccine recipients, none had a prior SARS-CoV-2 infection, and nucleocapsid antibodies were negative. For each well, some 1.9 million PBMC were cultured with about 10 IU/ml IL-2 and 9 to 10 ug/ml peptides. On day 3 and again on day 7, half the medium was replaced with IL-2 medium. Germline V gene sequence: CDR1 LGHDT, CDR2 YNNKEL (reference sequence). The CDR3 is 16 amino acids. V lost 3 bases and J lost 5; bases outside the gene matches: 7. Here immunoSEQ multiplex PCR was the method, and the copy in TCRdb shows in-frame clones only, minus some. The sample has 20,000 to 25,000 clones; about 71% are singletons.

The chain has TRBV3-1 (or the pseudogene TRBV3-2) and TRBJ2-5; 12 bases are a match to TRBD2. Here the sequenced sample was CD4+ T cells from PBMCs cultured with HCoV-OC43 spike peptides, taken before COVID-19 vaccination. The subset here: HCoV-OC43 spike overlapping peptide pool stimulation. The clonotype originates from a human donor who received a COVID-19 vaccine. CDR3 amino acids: CASSHILAGGGETQYF. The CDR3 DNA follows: TGTGCCAGCAGCCACATACTAGCGGGGGGAGGGGAGACCCAGTACTTC.